This is a list of T cell receptor beta chains from one sample in a study of blood T cells in healthy people across ages. TCRdb redid the calling of the 5' RACE reads with MiXCR, one entry per CDR3 protein. The sample shows approximately 1,100,000 distinct CDR3 sequences, more than 35% of them seen only once. The sample was blood. All receptors derive from a woman in her sixties in good health. Each CDR3 is given with its conserved first and last residue. D genes are given only for firm matches. Some rows have no size entry. The others give once, few or many, or a class for an expanded clone.

>TRBD1|-|TRBV29-1|TRBJ1-4
TGCAGCGTAGCCGGGACAGGGTTTAGAAAACTGTTTTTT
CSVAGTGFRKLFF
>TRBD1|few|TRBV20-1|TRBJ2-1
TGCAGTGCTAGAGTCAGGACAGGTGGATACAATGAGCAGTTCTTC
CSARVRTGGYNEQFF
>-|few|TRBV9|TRBJ2-5
TGTGCCAGCAGCACTCATCCGGGTTTGGAGACCCAGTACTTC
CASSTHPGLETQYF
>-|many|TRBV15|TRBJ2-7
TGTGCCACCAGCAGAGACCCAGGGAACGAGCAGTACTTC
CATSRDPGNEQYF
>-|-|TRBV20-1|TRBJ2-5
TGCAGTGCTAGAGATCTTATGGTTGGCGGGATCCAAGAGACCCAGTACTTC
CSARDLMVGGIQETQYF
>TRBD1|-|TRBV10-3|TRBJ2-2
TGTGCCATCAGTGAAACTAAGGGACAGGGAAACACCGGGGAGCTGTTTTTT
CAISETKGQGNTGELFF
>TRBD1|few|TRBV9|TRBJ1-1
TGTGCCAGCAGCGCAGGACAGGGAGGGGACACTGAAGCTTTCTTT
CASSAGQGGDTEAFF
>-|-|TRBV28|TRBJ2-7
TGTGCCAGCAGTCTCTCCTCCCAGGCGACCTACGAGCAGTACTTC
CASSLSSQATYEQYF
>TRBD1|-|TRBV6-6|TRBJ1-3
TGTGCCAGCAGTTACCAGAGGGACAGGTCAGGAAACGCCATATATTTT
CASSYQRDRSGNAIYF
>-|-|TRBV12-3/TRBV12-4|TRBJ2-5
TGTGCCAGCAGTACCGAAACACAGGGGAGGAGTGAGCAGTACTTC
CASSTETQGRSEQYF
>TRBD1|-|TRBV6-1|TRBJ1-5
TGTGCCAGCAGTAGTAGGACAGGGGCTTACAATCAGCCCCAGCATTTT
CASSSRTGAYNQPQHF
>-|-|TRBV3-1|TRBJ2-5
TGTGCCAGCGAGGAGGCTTCCGCGGGGGAGACCCAGTACTTC
CASEEASAGETQYF
>-|-|TRBV3-1|TRBJ2-7
TGTGCCAGCAGCCAAGCTCCAGCCTACGAGCAGTACTTC
CASSQAPAYEQYF
>-|-|TRBV6-6|TRBJ1-6
TGTGCCAGCAGTTACAATGGTCTGGGTAATTCACCCCTCCACTTT
CASSYNGLGNSPLHF
>TRBD2|few|TRBV2|TRBJ2-5
TGTGCCAGCAGTGAGGGACTAGCGGAAGAGACCCAGTACTTC
CASSEGLAEETQYF
>-|few|TRBV14|TRBJ2-7
TGTGCCAGCAGCCAAGGGTGGGCCGGGAACGAGCAGTACTTC
CASSQGWAGNEQYF
>-|-|TRBV27|TRBJ2-6
TGTGCCAGCAGTTTTCCCGGGAGCGGTGGGGCCAACGTCCTGACTTTC
CASSFPGSGGANVLTF
>TRBD2|-|TRBV6-5|TRBJ2-7
TGTGCCAGCAGTCAACCGCCCGGACTAGCTCAGTACTTC
CASSQPPGLAQYF
>-|few|TRBV7-9|TRBJ2-1
TGTGCCAGCAGCTTGTTCGGCGGAACCTACAATGAGCAGTTCTTC
CASSLFGGTYNEQFF
>-|few|TRBV11-3|TRBJ2-1
TGTGCCAGCAGCTTAGGCCCATCTAGCTGGCAGGGGCAGTTCTTC
CASSLGPSSWQGQFF
>TRBD1|few|TRBV7-3|TRBJ2-5
TGTGCCAGCAGCTTAACGGGGGACAGGGCTGAGACCCAGTACTTC
CASSLTGDRAETQYF
>-|-|TRBV4-1|TRBJ2-1
TGCGCCAGCAGCCAAGGATGGCTCAATGAGCAGTTCTTC
CASSQGWLNEQFF
>TRBD2|few|TRBV7-9|TRBJ2-3
TGTGCCAGCAGCTTAGGACTAGCGGAACCAGATACGCAGTATTTT
CASSLGLAEPDTQYF
>-|few|TRBV7-2|TRBJ2-1
TGTGCCAGCAGCGATGAGTTGACGCTAGGAAGCTCCTACAATGAGCAGTTCTTC
CASSDELTLGSSYNEQFF
>-|-|TRBV5-6|TRBJ2-7
TGTGCCAGCAGCCCGCCGGGGGAGTGGGCATACGAGCAGTACTTC
CASSPPGEWAYEQYF
>-|-|TRBV2|TRBJ2-4
TGTGCCTCCGGTGGGGTTTTAGACAAAAACATTCAGTACTTC
CASGGVLDKNIQYF
>-|few|TRBV5-1|TRBJ2-3
TGCGCCAGCAGCTTGGCCATCGCAAATACAGATACGCAGTATTTT
CASSLAIANTDTQYF
>-|-|TRBV13|TRBJ1-4
TGTGCCAGCCTCAAACGGGGGCTCGCTAATGAAAAACTGTTTTTT
CASLKRGLANEKLFF
>TRBD2|-|TRBV7-8|TRBJ2-7
TGTGCCAGCAGCTTAGAGTCTTCAGCGGGAGCCACTCTCTCCTACGAGCAGTACTTC
CASSLESSAGATLSYEQYF
>-|-|TRBV12-3/TRBV12-4|TRBJ2-1
TGTGCCAGCAGTTTATGGGGAGCCCCAAATGAGCAGTTCTTC
CASSLWGAPNEQFF
>TRBD2|-|TRBV27|TRBJ2-5
TGTGCCAGCAGTTCCACAAAGGGACTAGCGGGAGGGCCAGAGACCCAGTACTTC
CASSSTKGLAGGPETQYF
>TRBD2|few|TRBV10-3|TRBJ2-1
TGTGCCATCGGAACCGGGACTAGCGTTCATGAGCAGTTCTTC
CAIGTGTSVHEQFF
>TRBD2|-|TRBV11-1|TRBJ2-5
TGTGCCAGCAGCTTAAGTGGTGCCGGACTAGCGCTGTACAATGAGCAGTACTTC
CASSLSGAGLALYNEQYF
>TRBD1|-|TRBV24-1|TRBJ2-3
TGTGCCACCAGTGATGCGGGACAGGGCACAGATACGCAGTATTTT
CATSDAGQGTDTQYF
>-|-|TRBV10-3|TRBJ1-2
TGTGCCATCAGTGAGGGACATACGGATGGCTACACCTTC
CAISEGHTDGYTF
>TRBD1|-|TRBV7-9|TRBJ2-6
TGTGCCAGCGGCTTATACAGGGGCTCCTTTTGGTCTGGGGCCAACGTCCTGACTTTC
CASGLYRGSFWSGANVLTF
>-|few|TRBV11-3|TRBJ2-1
TGTGCCAGCAGCTTCCTCACGCCGAACAATGAGCAGTTCTTC
CASSFLTPNNEQFF
>TRBD1|-|TRBV20-1|TRBJ2-5
TGCAGTGCTAGCAGCCGGGACAGGGCGCGAGTGACCCAGTACTTC
CSASSRDRARVTQYF
>-|few|TRBV7-9|TRBJ1-3
TGTGCCAGTGGACCGGGCTCTGGAAACACCATATATTTT
CASGPGSGNTIYF
>-|-|TRBV20-1|TRBJ2-7
TGCAGTGCTAATTCCTTCGGGATTTTGGCCGAGCAGTACTTC
CSANSFGILAEQYF
>-|-|TRBV6-1|TRBJ2-2
TGTGCCAGCAGTCCCCATACGGGACTCCTTAACACCGGGGAGCTGTTTTTT
CASSPHTGLLNTGELFF
>-|few|TRBV10-3|TRBJ1-2
TGTGCCATCGGGGGACCCTATGGCTACACCTTC
CAIGGPYGYTF
>TRBD2|-|TRBV29-1|TRBJ2-1
TGCAGCGTTGAAGAGGTCGGGAGGGCCCCCAATGAGCAGTTCTTC
CSVEEVGRAPNEQFF
>-|-|TRBV9|TRBJ2-1
TGTGCCAGCAGCGCCCGACTAGACCCAAGGGGGTCTGGCCCCTACAATGAGCAGTTCTTC
CASSARLDPRGSGPYNEQFF
>-|-|TRBV4-1|TRBJ2-3
TGCGCCAGCAGCCCCCGGGACCCTGGCTTTGATACGCAGTATTTT
CASSPRDPGFDTQYF
>-|-|TRBV20-1|TRBJ2-1
TGCAGTGCGGCCCGCCCGGGACTCGGAGTCGGTGAGCAGTTCTTC
CSAARPGLGVGEQFF
>TRBD1|-|TRBV6-1|TRBJ2-5
TGTGCCAGCAGTGGCCTGACAGGGGGTCGGGAGACCCAGTACTTC
CASSGLTGGRETQYF